This TCR beta chain was identified during a study of CD8+ T cells in alopecia areata (dated by TCRdb to the late 2010s). In the study overall: The treated patients, all with moderate-to-severe alopecia areata, were enrolled in an open-label pilot trial of oral tofacitinib given at 5 to 10 mg twice daily. On the human side, TCRbeta sequencing was run on scalp tissue and on sorted CD4+ and CD8+ peripheral blood T cells from healthy controls and from alopecia areata patients with either patchy or totalis/universalis disease. The SALT score, which quantifies the percentage of affected scalp surface area, was used to measure disease severity in treated patients. In both human patients and the C3H/HeJ mouse model, the study applied high-throughput TCRbeta sequencing to look at T cell clonal expansion in alopecia areata. Clonality in the scalp was compared among normal scalp (n=4), patchy alopecia areata scalp (n=8), and alopecia totalis/universalis scalp (n=8). Patients received tofacitinib for 6 to 18 months and were then followed off drug for 6 months to check for delayed response and recurrence. The RNA source kit depended on sample type: the PAXgene miRNA kit for fixed scalp, the miRNeasy kit for PBMCs, and the RNeasy kit for mouse skin. TCRbeta CDR3 regions were amplified by immunoSEQ multiplex PCR using 35 Vbeta forward and 13 Jbeta reverse primers. Biopsies were taken from tofacitinib-treated patients at baseline and at 4 and 24 weeks of treatment, and a later scalp biopsy was taken in several of the tofacitinib-treated patients. The research as a whole found: TCR sequences shared between patients were less clear than in mice, possibly partly because of HLA diversity in the patient population. Many expanded lesional clones were found to persist in scalp and blood during tofacitinib treatment, and relapse after treatment cessation may be partly explained by this persistence. Tofacitinib significantly decreased scalp clonality and the number of expanded CD8+ clones among the top 100 scalp clones. The treated cohort was small, with a single nonresponder, so links between baseline CD8+ expansion and response need larger studies. Unlike mouse skin, which is dominated by gammadelta T cells, normal human skin has resident alphabeta T cells that are also sequenced, and this complicates analysis of the scalp TCR repertoire. Compared with normal scalp, lesional scalp had higher clonality and more expanded CD8+ clones, particularly in alopecia totalis/universalis, a pattern that suggests antigenic drive.

For this clone: This receptor's antigen is unknown. No much larger clone exists at a distance of one base, and base qualities are not known.

Library preparation used the immunoSEQ multiplex PCR assay. RNA was extracted from all samples and reverse transcribed into cDNA as template for TCR sequencing. SuperScript III was used to make first-strand cDNA, primed with a 2:1 mix of oligo-dT and random hexamers. A synthetic immune receptor repertoire was used to measure amplification bias, and any remaining bias was corrected computationally. As for how the authors treated the data: Raw reads were preprocessed to remove errors, and CDR3 was defined by IMGT conventions from the conserved cysteine to phenylalanine. To get clonality, Shannon entropy was normalized by log2 of the number of productive unique TCRs and the result was subtracted from 1. CD4 or CD8 identity of scalp clones was inferred by cross-referencing scalp TCRbeta sequences with sorted blood CD4 and CD8 repertoires. As stored in TCRdb, this immuneACCESS dataset retains in-frame rearrangements with V and J assigned. A fraction of the clones does not appear; measured against another copy, unresolved V genes explain less than half of the discrepancy, and the remainder lacks a known reason. V, J and clone size were drawn from that table, and D and trimming were deduced from the DNA. This sample has fewer than 150,000 clones in its table, and roughly four fifths of those were observed once. The ten most abundant clones make up roughly 25% of the sample.

The CDR3 runs 15 amino acids, cysteine and phenylalanine included. Here the CDR3 DNA is all that survives: 45 bases in frame from base 1. Trimmed from V: 0 bases; trimmed from J: 5 bases; junction bases lacking a gene match: 3. The germline V gene (reference sequence) gives CDR1 as LNHNV and CDR2 as YYDKDF. This specimen's time point label, interpreted: four to five weeks on oral tofacitinib. Interpreted using the paper, the treatment or condition label stands for: oral pan-JAK inhibitor, 5-10 mg twice daily. From alopecia areata patients, peripheral blood was collected along with lesional scalp punch biopsies. After PBMCs were isolated by density centrifugation and stained for CD3, CD4 and CD8, a FACSAria was used to sort CD4+ and CD8+ T cells.

The sequencing here drew on CD8+ T cells sorted from blood, taken at week 4, from a patient treated with tofacitinib. The rearrangement combines TRBV15 with TRBJ2-1, with 8 bases in between that match TRBD2. The TCR originated in a human donor with alopecia areata. The DNA is as follows: TGTGCCACCAGCAGAGATGGCGGGGGGAACAATGAGCAGTTCTTC. This yields the protein CATSRDGGGNNEQFF.